Listed here are 14 T cell receptor beta chains from one sample, sequenced in a study of blood T cell repertoires in COVID-19. The method was immunoSEQ multiplex PCR; TCRdb's version includes in-frame clones alone and lacks a portion of them. The table shows fewer than 50,000 clones, with roughly 88% occurring only once. Input material: peripheral blood. These receptors were obtained from a human donor in a cohort sampled during active COVID-19.

The CDR3 coding sequence is TGTGCCACCAGCAGAGTAGATTTCGTCGGGAGGGCGCCACCCGAGGCTTTCTTT. Its protein product is CATSRVDFVGRAPPEAFF. The chain uses TRBV15 and TRBJ1-1, with D unclear. V lost 1 base and J 11 bases, leaving 29 bases between the germline ends. Per germline, CDR1 LNHNV and CDR2 YYDKDF (reference sequence). The CDR3 runs 18 residues.

The rearrangement joins TRBV27 to TRBJ2-3, with 8 bases matching TRBD2. V lost 0 bases to trimming and J lost 0 bases; unmatched junction nucleotides: 2. The CDR3 extends over 16 amino acids. Germline V gene data show CDR1 as MNHEY and CDR2 as SMNVEV (reference sequence). In DNA, the CDR3 is TGTGCCAGCAGTTTATCACTAGCGGTTAGCACAGATACGCAGTATTTT. Translated: CASSLSLAVSTDTQYF.

The J gene is TRBJ2-5, the V gene TRBV2, with 13 bases identical to TRBD2. In germline, CDR1 is SNHLY, CDR2 FYNNEI. The V segment lost 6 bases and the J segment 5 bases; nucleotides outside the gene matches: 12. This CDR3 contains 17 residues. CDR3 amino acids: CASRARLAGGHGETQYF. The CDR3 bases are TGTGCCAGCAGGGCGAGACTAGCGGGGGGCCATGGGGAGACCCAGTACTTC.

Turning to this clone: Its ends do not fully match the called genes, so a read error is possible. This sequence joins TRBV7-7 and TRBJ1-6; TRBD1 might be the D (5 bases). This CDR3 has 18 amino acids. CDR1 is SSHAT and CDR2 is FNYEAQ in the germline V gene (reference sequence). CDR3 region: CASSLGDLRGYNNSPLHF. DNA of the CDR3: TGTGCTAGCAGCTTAGGGGATCTACGGGGTTACAATAATTCACCCCTCCACTTT.

This chain uses TRBV6-1 with TRBJ1-4; 7 nucleotides line up with TRBD1. The V gene end was trimmed by 2 bases and the J gene end by 7 bases; junction bases not matched to a gene: 7. Germline loops: CDR1 MNHNS, CDR2 SASEGT. This CDR3 contains 15 residues. This chain's CDR3 is CASSENGGGSEKLFF. In DNA, the CDR3 is TGTGCCAGCAGTGAAAATGGAGGGGGCAGTGAAAAACTGTTTTTT.

This chain joins TRBV10-3 and TRBJ2-1; D gene uncertain. The CDR3 totals 15 residues. V lost 6 bases to trimming and J lost 2 bases, with 14 bases between them. Germline V CDR1 and CDR2: ENHRY, SYGVKD. The chain's CDR3 is CAIRPSLATYNEQFF. In DNA, the CDR3 is TGTGCCATCAGGCCCTCACTCGCTACCTACAATGAGCAGTTCTTC.

The chain joins TRBV7-2 to TRBJ1-1; maybe TRBD1 (5 bases). Trimming removed 7 bases at V and 1 base at J, with 13 bases between. There are 14 residues in the CDR3. Germline V gives CDR1 SGHTA, CDR2 FQGNSA. DNA for the CDR3: TGTGCCAGCATACAACAGGTGGCGAACACTGAAGCTTTCTTT. It specifies CASIQQVANTEAFF.

The CDR3: CASRGGEDEQFF. CDR3 coding DNA: TGTGCCAGCCGGGGGGGCGAGGATGAGCAGTTCTTC. V usage is TRBV2 and J usage is TRBJ2-1; 8 bases agree with TRBD2. The CDR3 sequence is 12 residues long. Trimming at V came to 8 bases and at J to 8 bases, leaving 5 bases not matched to a gene. CDR1 is SNHLY, CDR2 FYNNEI, per germline.

The genes are TRBV11-2 and TRBJ2-5; D perhaps matches TRBD2 (6 bases). The germline gives CDR1 SGHAT, CDR2 FQNNGV. Trimming took 5 bases from V and 7 from J, leaving 17 bases between them. The CDR3 consists of 14 residues. The DNA for the CDR3 is TGTGCCAGCAGCGCTCAACTAGCCTCGGGGACCCAGTACTTC. Protein: CASSAQLASGTQYF.

The chain links TRBV30 to TRBJ2-5; TRBD1 aligns across 7 bases. This CDR3 is 16 amino acids long. Trimming at V came to 1 base and at J to 2 bases, leaving 10 bases not matched to a gene. CDR1 GTSNPN and CDR2 SVGIG come from the germline V gene (reference sequence). The CDR3 nucleotides read TGTGCCTGGAGTGAATTATTCCCGGACAGGCAAGAGACCCAGTACTTC. It specifies CAWSELFPDRQETQYF.

The J gene is TRBJ1-4, the V gene TRBV6-5; 8 nucleotides line up with TRBD1. The CDR3 contains 13 residues. Germline V lookup: CDR1 MNHEY, CDR2 SVGAGI. V was pared by 10 bases and J by 5 bases, with 6 bases of the junction left unmatched. CDR3 DNA sequence: TGTGCCACCGACAGGGGACTAAATGAAAAACTGTTTTTT. Protein product: CATDRGLNEKLFF.

This sequence joins TRBV24-1 and TRBJ1-2, with unresolved D. V was cut by 4 bases and J by 5 bases, with 13 bases left in between. The V gene's germline CDR1 is KGHDR and CDR2 SFDVKD. CDR3 length equals 14 residues. For the CDR3, the DNA is TGTGCCACCAGTGAGCGGGATCATCGATATGGCTACACCTTC. Translating it yields CATSERDHRYGYTF.

The V gene is TRBV5-1, the J gene TRBJ2-5; TRBD2 matches 8 bases. CDR1 is SGHRS, CDR2 YFSETQ, per germline. After removal of 7 bases from V and 4 bases from J, the junction contained 18 bases not matched to a gene. The CDR3 contains 17 residues. The DNA of the CDR3 is TGCGCCAGCGGCAACGGCCCGCCGGGACTAGTTCGAGAGACCCAGTACTTC. This sequence encodes CASGNGPPGLVRETQYF.

The gene calls are TRBV2 and TRBJ1-4; 8 bases match TRBD1. The CDR3 consists of 15 residues. The J segment lost 2 bases and the V segment lost 2 bases, leaving 1 base of the junction unmatched. The germline CDR1 and CDR2 sequences are SNHLY and FYNNEI. CDR3: CASSEQGATNEKLFF. Written as DNA, the CDR3 is TGTGCCAGCAGTGAACAGGGGGCTACTAATGAAAAACTGTTTTTT.